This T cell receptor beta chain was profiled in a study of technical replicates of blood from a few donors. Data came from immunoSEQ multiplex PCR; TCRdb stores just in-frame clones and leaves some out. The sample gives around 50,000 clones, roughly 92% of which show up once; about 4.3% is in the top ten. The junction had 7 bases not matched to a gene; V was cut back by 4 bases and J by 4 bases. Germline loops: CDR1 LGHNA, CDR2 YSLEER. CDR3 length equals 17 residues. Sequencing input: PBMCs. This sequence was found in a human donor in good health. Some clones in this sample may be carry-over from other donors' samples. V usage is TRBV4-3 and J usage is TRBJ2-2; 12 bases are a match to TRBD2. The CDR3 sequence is CASSRRLAGDGTGELFF. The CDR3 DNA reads TGCGCCAGCAGCCGAAGACTAGCGGGGGATGGCACCGGGGAGCTGTTTTTT.